In its sample, the clone carrying this TCR beta chain was seen a few times. Unique molecular identifiers were incorporated when the TCRbeta library was constructed. TCRdb reprocessed the PCR reads with MiXCR, giving one entry per CDR3 protein. The table has around 580,000 distinct CDR3 sequences, over 25% seen once; the top ten hold around a third. These data are taken from a study of T-cell reconstitution after alpha-beta-depleted transplantation in children. V dropped 1 base and J dropped 7 bases, with 14 bases sitting between them. Germline V lookup: CDR1 GTSNPN, CDR2 SVGIG (reference sequence). There are 14 residues in the CDR3.

The rearrangement joins TRBV30 to TRBJ2-1; the D gene is possibly TRBD2 (5 bases). The sample consisted of PBMCs, taken before TCRalphabeta/CD19-depleted stem cell transplant. The sequence came from a boy in the first two years of life with Wiskott-Aldrich syndrome, due to receive a stem cell transplant. The DNA for the CDR3 is TGTGCCTGGAGTGGGATAGCGAGATGGAATGAGCAGTTCTTC. Its protein product is CAWSGIARWNEQFF.